Following are 6 T cell receptor beta chains from one sample sequenced in a study of cytomegalovirus exposure and HLA in healthy donors. Use of 60 Vbeta and 13 Jbeta primers characterized the PCR. The data were produced by immunoSEQ multiplex PCR, yet TCRdb's version contains in-frame clones alone and is incomplete. The sample carries roughly 160,000 clones, over 70% recorded once. The sequencing input was PBMCs. These receptors were collected from a woman in her forties or fifties in good health and CMV-seropositive.

This clone was observed a few times. This chain connects TRBV7-2 to TRBJ1-1, with TRBD1 matching 7 bases. Germline assignment: CDR1 SGHTA and CDR2 FQGNSA. J gave up 4 bases and V 4 bases, and 3 bases lay outside the gene matches. This CDR3 spans 13 amino acids. CDR3 nucleotide sequence: TGTGCCAGCAGCTCAGGGGGTCGCACTGAAGCTTTCTTT. The encoded protein is CASSSGGRTEAFF.

This clone was recorded a few times. The genes are TRBV9 and TRBJ2-2, with TRBD2 matching over 11 bases. CDR3 length equals 17 residues. The V and J ends lost 2 bases and 3 bases, in that order; junction bases with no gene match: 6. CDR1 SGDLS and CDR2 YYNGEE come from the germline V gene. DNA for the CDR3: TGTGCCAGCAGCGTTAGACGGGGACTAGCGGACACCGGGGAGCTGTTTTTT. This translates into CASSVRRGLADTGELFF. Filled out from reference TRBV9 and TRBJ2-2, the complete variable domain reads DSGVTQTPKHLITATGQRVTLRCSPRSGDLSVYWYQQSLDQGLQFLIQYYNGEERAKGNILERFSAQQFPDLHSELNLSSLELGDSALYFCASSVRRGLADTGELFFGEGSRLTVL.

The table lists this clone with a count of one. The chain recombines TRBV7-2 with TRBJ1-1; a possible D gene is TRBD1 (6 bases). Germline V CDR1 and CDR2: SGHTA, FQGNSA. V was clipped by 2 bases and J by 1 base, with 11 bases between them. The length of the CDR3 is 15 residues. Written as DNA, the CDR3 is TGTGCCAGCAGCTTAAGACAGGCTTCGAACACTGAAGCTTTCTTT. Translating it yields CASSLRQASNTEAFF.

The chain couples TRBV19 to TRBJ2-1; 7 bases are shared with TRBD1. The V segment lost 10 bases and the J segment 2 bases; nucleotides outside the gene matches: 8. The CDR3 loop spans 14 amino acids. The V gene's germline CDR1 is LNHDA and CDR2 SQIVND (reference sequence). The CDR3 coding sequence is TGTGCCACAGCGCGACAGGGAACCTACAATGAGCAGTTCTTC. As protein: CATARQGTYNEQFF.

This chain links TRBV15 with TRBJ1-1; D might be TRBD1 (6 bases). CDR1 and CDR2 from the germline V gene are LNHNV and YYDKDF (reference sequence). This CDR3 spans 12 amino acids. Trimming shortened V by 6 bases and J by 6 bases, and 11 bases separated the two germline ends. In DNA form, the CDR3 reads TGTGCCACCAGTGTGGACAGCCCTGAAGCTTTCTTT. This sequence encodes CATSVDSPEAFF.

The rearrangement links TRBV9 to TRBJ1-2; D is uncertain. The CDR3 has 13 residues. V was clipped by 3 bases and J by 2 bases, with 8 bases between them. Germline CDR1 is SGDLS and CDR2 is YYNGEE. The CDR3 region has the DNA TGTGCCAGCAGCGGAGGGTCCAACTATGGCTACACCTTC. It is translated as CASSGGSNYGYTF.